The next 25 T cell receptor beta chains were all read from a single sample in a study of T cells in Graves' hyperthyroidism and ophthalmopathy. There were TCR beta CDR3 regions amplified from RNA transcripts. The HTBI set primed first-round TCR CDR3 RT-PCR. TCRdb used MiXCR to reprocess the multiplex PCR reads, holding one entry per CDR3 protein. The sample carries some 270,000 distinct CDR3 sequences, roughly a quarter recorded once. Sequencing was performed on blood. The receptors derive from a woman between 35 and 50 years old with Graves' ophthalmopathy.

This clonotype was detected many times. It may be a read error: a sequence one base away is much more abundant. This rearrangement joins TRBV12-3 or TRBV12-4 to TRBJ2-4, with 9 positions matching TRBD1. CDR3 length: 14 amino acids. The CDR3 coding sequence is TGTGCCCGCAGCACCGGGACAGGGATCACCATTCAGTACTTC. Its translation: CARSTGTGITIQYF.

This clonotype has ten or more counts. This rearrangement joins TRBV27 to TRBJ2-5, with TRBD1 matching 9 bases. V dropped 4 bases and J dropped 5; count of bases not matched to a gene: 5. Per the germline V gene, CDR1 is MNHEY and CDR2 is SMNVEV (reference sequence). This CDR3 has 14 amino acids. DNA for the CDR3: TGTGCCAGCAGTTACAGGGGGCGGGGGGAGACCCAGTACTTC. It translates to CASSYRGRGETQYF.

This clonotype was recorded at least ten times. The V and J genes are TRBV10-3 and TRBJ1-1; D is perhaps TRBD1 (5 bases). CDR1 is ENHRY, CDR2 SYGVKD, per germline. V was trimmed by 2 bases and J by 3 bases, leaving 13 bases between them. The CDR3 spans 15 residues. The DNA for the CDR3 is TGTGCCATCAGTGAGCCAGCAAGGGGTGACACTGAAGCTTTCTTT. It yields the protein CAISEPARGDTEAFF.

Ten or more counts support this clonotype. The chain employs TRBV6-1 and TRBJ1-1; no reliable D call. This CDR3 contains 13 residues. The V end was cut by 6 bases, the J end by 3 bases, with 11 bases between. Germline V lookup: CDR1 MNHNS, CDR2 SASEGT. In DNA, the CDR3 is TGTGCCAGCAGACCCGGGTTCCACACTGAAGCTTTCTTT. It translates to CASRPGFHTEAFF.

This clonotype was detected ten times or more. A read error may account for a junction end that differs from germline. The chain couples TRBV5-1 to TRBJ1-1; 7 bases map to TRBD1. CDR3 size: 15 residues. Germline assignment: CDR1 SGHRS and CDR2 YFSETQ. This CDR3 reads CASSLGTGENTEAFF. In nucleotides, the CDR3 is TGCGCCAGCAGCTTGGGGACAGGAGAGAACACTGAAGCCTTCTTT.

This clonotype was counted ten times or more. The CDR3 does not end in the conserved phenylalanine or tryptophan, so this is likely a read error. The CDR3 DNA sequence: TGCAGCGTCGACGATACGGGGGAGCAGTACCTC. The encoded protein is CSVDDTGEQYL. V usage is TRBV29-1 and J usage is TRBJ2-7, with a weak D call TRBD2 (5 bases). The CDR3 extends over 11 amino acids. The V end lost 6 bases, the J end lost 7 bases, and 13 bases lay between the germline ends. Looked up from germline, CDR1 is SQVTM and CDR2 is ANQGSEA.

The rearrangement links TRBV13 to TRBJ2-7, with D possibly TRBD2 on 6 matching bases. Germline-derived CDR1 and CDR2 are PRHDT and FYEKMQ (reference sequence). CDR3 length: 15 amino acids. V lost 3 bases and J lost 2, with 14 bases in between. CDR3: CASSLRGGWAYEQYF. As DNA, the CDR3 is TGTGCCAGCAGCTTGAGGGGAGGTTGGGCCTACGAGCAGTACTTC.

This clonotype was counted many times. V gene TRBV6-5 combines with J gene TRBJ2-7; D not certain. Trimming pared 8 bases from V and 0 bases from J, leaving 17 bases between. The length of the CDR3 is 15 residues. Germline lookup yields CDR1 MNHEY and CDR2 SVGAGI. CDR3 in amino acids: CASGQLPQHSYEQYF. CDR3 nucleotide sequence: TGTGCCAGCGGGCAGTTACCTCAACACTCCTACGAGCAGTACTTC.

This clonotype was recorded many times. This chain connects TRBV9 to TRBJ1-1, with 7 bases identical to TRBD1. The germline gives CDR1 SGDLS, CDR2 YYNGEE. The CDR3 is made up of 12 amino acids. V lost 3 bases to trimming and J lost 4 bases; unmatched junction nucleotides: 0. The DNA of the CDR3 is TGTGCCAGCAGCGCAGGGGGCACTGAAGCTTTCTTT. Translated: CASSAGGTEAFF.

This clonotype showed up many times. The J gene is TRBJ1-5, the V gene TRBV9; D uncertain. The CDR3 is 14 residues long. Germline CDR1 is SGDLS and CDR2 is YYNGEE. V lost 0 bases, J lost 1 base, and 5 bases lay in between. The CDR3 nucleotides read TGTGCCAGCAGCGTAGGAGGCAGCAATCAGCCCCAGCATTTT. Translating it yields CASSVGGSNQPQHF. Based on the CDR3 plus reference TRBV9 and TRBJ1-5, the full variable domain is DSGVTQTPKHLITATGQRVTLRCSPRSGDLSVYWYQQSLDQGLQFLIQYYNGEERAKGNILERFSAQQFPDLHSELNLSSLELGDSALYFCASSVGGSNQPQHFGDGTRLSIL.

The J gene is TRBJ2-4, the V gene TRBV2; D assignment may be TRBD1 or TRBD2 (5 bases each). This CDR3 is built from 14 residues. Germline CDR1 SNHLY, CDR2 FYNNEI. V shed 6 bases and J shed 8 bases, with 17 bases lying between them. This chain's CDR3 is CASRDFLGADIQYF. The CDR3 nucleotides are TGTGCCAGCAGGGACTTCTTAGGGGCGGACATTCAGTACTTC. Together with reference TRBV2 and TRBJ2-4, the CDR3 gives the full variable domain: EPEVTQTPSHQVTQMGQEVILRCVPISNHLYFYWYRQILGQKVEFLVSFYNNEISEKSEIFDDQFSVERPDGSNFTLKIRSTKLEDSAMYFCASRDFLGADIQYFGAGTRLSVL.

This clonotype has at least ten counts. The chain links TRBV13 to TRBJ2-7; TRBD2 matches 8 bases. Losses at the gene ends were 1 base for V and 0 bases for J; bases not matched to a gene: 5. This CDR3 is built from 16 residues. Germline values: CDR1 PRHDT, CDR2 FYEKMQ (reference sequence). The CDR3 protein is CASSLESGSISYEQYF. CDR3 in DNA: TGTGCCAGCAGCTTAGAGAGCGGGAGTATCTCCTACGAGCAGTACTTC.

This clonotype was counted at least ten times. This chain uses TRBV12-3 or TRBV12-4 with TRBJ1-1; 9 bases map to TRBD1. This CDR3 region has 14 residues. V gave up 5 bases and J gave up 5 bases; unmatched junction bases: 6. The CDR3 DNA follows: TGTGCCAGCAGTACGGGGACAGGGCTTACTGAAGCTTTCTTT. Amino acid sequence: CASSTGTGLTEAFF.

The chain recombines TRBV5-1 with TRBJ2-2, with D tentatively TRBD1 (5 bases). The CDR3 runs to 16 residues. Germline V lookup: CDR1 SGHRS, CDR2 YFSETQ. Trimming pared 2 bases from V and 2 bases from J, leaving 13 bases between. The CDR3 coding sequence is TGCGCCAGCAGCTTAGGGGCCTCGGCAAACACCGGGGAGCTGTTTTTT. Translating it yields CASSLGASANTGELFF. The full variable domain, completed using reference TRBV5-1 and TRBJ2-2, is KAGVTQTPRYLIKTRGQQVTLSCSPISGHRSVSWYQQTPGQGLQFLFEYFSETQRNKGNFPGRFSGRQFSNSRSEMNVSTLELGDSALYLCASSLGASANTGELFFGEGSRLTVL.

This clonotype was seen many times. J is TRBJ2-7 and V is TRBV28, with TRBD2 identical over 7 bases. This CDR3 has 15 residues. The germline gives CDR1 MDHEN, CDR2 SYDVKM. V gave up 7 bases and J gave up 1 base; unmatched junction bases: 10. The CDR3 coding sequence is TGTGCCAGCAACCAAACACTAGCGAAATCCTACGAGCAGTACTTC. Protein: CASNQTLAKSYEQYF.

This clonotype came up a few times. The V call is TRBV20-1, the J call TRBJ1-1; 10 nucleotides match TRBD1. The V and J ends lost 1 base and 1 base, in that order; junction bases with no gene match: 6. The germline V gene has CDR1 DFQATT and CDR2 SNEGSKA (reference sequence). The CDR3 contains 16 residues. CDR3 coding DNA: TGCAGTGCTAGAGCGACAGGGGGCGCCGGGAACACTGAAGCTTTCTTT. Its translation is CSARATGGAGNTEAFF.

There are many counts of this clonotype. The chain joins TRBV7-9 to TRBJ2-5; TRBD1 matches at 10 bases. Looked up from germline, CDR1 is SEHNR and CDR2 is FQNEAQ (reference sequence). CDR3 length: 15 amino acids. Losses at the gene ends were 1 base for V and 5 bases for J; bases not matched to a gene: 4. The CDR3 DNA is TGTGCCAGCAGCTTAGAAGGGACAGGGGCCGAGACCCAGTACTTC. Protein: CASSLEGTGAETQYF.

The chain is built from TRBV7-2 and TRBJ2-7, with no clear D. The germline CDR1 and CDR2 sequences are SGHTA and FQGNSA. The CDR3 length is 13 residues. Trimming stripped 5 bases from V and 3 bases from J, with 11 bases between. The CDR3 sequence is CASSRTVGYEQYF. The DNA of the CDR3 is TGTGCCAGCAGCCGGACGGTCGGCTACGAGCAGTACTTC.

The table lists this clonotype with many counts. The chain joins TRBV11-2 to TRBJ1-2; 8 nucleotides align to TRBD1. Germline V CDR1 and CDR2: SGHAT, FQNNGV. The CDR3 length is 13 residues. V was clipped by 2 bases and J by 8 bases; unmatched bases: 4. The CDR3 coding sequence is TGTGCCAGCAGCTTAAACAGGGGGTTCGGCTACACCTTC. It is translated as CASSLNRGFGYTF.

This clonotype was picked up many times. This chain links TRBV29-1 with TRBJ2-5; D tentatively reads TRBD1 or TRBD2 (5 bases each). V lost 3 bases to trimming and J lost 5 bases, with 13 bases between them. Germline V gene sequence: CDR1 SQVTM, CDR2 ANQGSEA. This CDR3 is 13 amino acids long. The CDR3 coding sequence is TGCAGCGTTGACAGGGCGAGAGGGGAGACCCAGTACTTC. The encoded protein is CSVDRARGETQYF.

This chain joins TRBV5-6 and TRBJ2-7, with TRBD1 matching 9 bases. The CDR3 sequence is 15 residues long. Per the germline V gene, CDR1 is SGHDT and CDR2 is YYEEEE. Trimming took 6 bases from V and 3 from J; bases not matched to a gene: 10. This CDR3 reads CASTRGGTGHYEQYF. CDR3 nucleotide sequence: TGTGCCAGCACCCGTGGCGGGACAGGGCACTACGAGCAGTACTTC. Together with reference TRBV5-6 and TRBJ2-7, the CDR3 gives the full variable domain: DAGVTQSPTHLIKTRGQQVTLRCSPKSGHDTVSWYQQALGQGPQFIFQYYEEEERQRGNFPDRFSGHQFPNYSSELNVNALLLGDSALYLCASTRGGTGHYEQYFGPGTRLTVT.

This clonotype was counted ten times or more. The CDR3 DNA follows: TGTGCCAGCTCCCACTACAAAGCGGGAGTGACAGATACGCAGTATTTT. Translating gives CASSHYKAGVTDTQYF. The chain is built from TRBV18 and TRBJ2-3, with 8 positions matching TRBD2. Germline loops: CDR1 KGHSH, CDR2 LQKENI. V dropped 6 bases and J dropped 3; count of bases not matched to a gene: 11. The CDR3 is 16 residues long.

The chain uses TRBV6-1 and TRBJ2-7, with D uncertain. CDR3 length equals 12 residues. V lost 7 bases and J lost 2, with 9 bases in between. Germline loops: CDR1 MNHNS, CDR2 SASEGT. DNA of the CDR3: TGTGCCAGCACCGACTCAGCCTACGAGCAGTACTTC. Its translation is CASTDSAYEQYF.

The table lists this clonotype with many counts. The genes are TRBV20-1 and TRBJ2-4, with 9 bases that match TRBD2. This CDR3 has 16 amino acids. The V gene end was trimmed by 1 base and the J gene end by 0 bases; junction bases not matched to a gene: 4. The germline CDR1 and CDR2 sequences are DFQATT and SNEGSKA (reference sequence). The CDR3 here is CSARGLAALAKNIQYF. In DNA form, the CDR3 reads TGCAGTGCTAGAGGACTAGCGGCCCTAGCCAAAAACATTCAGTACTTC.

The CDR3 here is CASSLDGTGETQYF. The CDR3 DNA sequence: TGTGCCAGCAGCTTAGACGGGACGGGGGAGACCCAGTACTTC. This sequence joins TRBV7-2 and TRBJ2-5; TRBD1 or TRBD2 may be the D gene (5 bases each). The length of the CDR3 is 14 residues. Per germline, CDR1 SGHTA and CDR2 FQGNSA. V gave up 1 base and J gave up 5 bases, with 11 bases separating them.